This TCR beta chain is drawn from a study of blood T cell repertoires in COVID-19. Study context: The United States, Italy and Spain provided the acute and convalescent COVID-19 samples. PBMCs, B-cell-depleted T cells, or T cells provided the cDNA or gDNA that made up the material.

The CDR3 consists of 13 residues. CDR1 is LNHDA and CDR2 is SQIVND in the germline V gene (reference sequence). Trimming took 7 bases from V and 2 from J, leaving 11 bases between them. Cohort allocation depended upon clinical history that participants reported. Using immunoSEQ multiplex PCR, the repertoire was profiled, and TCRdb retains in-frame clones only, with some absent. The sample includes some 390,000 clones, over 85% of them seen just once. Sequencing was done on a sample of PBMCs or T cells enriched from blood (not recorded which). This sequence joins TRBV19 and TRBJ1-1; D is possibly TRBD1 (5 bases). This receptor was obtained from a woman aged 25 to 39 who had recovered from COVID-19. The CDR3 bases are TGTGCCAGTACTCCGGGGGTCAACACTGAAGCTTTCTTT. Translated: CASTPGVNTEAFF.